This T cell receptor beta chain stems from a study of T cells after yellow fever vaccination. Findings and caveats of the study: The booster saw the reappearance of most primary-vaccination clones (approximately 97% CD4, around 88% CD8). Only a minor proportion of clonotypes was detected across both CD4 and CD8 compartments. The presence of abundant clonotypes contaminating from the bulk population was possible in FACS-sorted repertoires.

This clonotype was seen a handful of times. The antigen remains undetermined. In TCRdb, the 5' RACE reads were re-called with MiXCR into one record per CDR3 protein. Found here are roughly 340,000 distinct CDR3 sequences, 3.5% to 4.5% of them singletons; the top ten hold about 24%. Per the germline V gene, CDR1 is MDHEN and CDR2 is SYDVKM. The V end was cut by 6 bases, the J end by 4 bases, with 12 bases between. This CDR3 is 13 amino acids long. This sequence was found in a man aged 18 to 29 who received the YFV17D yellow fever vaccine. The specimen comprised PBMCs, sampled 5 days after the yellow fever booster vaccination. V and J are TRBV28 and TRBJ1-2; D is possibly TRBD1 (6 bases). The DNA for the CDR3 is TGTGCCAGCAGGACAGGTCCCTCCTATGGCTACACCTTC. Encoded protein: CASRTGPSYGYTF.